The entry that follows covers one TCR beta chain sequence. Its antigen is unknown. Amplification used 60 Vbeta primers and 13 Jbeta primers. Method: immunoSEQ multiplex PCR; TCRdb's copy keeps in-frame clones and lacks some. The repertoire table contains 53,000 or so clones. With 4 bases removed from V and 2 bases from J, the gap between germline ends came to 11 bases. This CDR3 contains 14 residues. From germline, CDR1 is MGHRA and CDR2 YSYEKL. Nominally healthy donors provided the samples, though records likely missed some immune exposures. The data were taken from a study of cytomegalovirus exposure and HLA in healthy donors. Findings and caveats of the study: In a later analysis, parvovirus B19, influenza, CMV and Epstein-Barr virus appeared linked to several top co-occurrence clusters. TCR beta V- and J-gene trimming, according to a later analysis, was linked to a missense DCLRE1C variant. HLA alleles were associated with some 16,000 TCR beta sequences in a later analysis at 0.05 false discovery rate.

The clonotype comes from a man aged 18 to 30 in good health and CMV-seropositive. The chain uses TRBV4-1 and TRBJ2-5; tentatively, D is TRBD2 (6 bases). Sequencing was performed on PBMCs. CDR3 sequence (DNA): TGCGCCAGCAGCCCGAATCGGGGGCAAGAGACCCAGTACTTC. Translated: CASSPNRGQETQYF.